This entry is about one T cell receptor (beta chain). The antigen remains undetermined. These data originate in a study of T cell responses to AZD1222 COVID-19 vaccine. The wider study: Second-dose recipients at about 4 or about 12 weeks were treated as one pooled group.

Study-wide points: When two AZD1222 doses had been given, Spike-specific TCR breadth and depth rose. White British donors predominated, females outnumbered males, and clonal diversity was possibly underestimated.

Clones were sequenced by immunoSEQ multiplex PCR, and TCRdb holds only the in-frame ones, with some missing. Found here are some 100,000 clones, approximately 91% of them singletons; the top ten hold approximately 4.9%. This CDR3 comprises 12 residues. Trimming removed 3 bases at V and 6 bases at J, with 6 bases between. CDR1 and CDR2 from the germline V gene are WNHNN and SYGVQD (reference sequence). The source was peripheral blood, collected on day 0 of AZD1222 vaccination. This clonotype originated in an adult in good health. The V and J genes are TRBV10-1 and TRBJ2-1; D remains ambiguous. The DNA for the CDR3 is TGCGCCAGCAGTGAAAGCCCCAATGAGCAGTTCTTC. Residues: CASSESPNEQFF.